A single sample is the source of the 10 T cell receptor beta chains below, sequenced in a study of chemoradiotherapy in HPV16-positive cancers. Clones were sequenced by immunoSEQ multiplex PCR, and TCRdb holds only the in-frame ones, with some missing. The repertoire consists of more than 13,000 clones, with approximately 86% occurring once and the leading ten covering around 3.7%. This specimen was blood, taken from a patient who underwent chemoradiotherapy. These receptors were taken from a human donor with HPV-associated anogenital cancer.

To note about this clone: An end of the junction differs from the germline gene, which may be a read error. CDR3 loop: CASSVGLGFGQFF. DNA of the CDR3: TGTGCTAGCAGCGTGGGACTTGGGTTCGGGCAGTTCTTC. The V gene is TRBV7-7, the J gene TRBJ2-1; D is perhaps TRBD2 (6 bases). Per germline, CDR1 SSHAT and CDR2 FNYEAQ (reference sequence). The CDR3 runs 13 residues.

The rearrangement joins TRBV27 to TRBJ2-5; 7 nucleotides match TRBD2. CDR1 MNHEY and CDR2 SMNVEV come from the germline V gene (reference sequence). The trim removed 5 bases at V and 0 bases at J, leaving 6 bases unmatched. This CDR3 has 15 amino acids. The CDR3 loop is CASSPRDYHQETQYF. CDR3 nucleotides: TGTGCCAGCAGTCCCCGGGACTACCACCAAGAGACCCAGTACTTC.

V usage is TRBV6-6 and J usage is TRBJ1-1; D might be TRBD1 (5 bases). V was trimmed by 8 bases and J by 1 base, leaving 11 bases between them. This CDR3 spans 13 amino acids. Germline V lookup: CDR1 MNHNY, CDR2 SVGAGI (reference sequence). The CDR3: CASFGRANTEAFF. The CDR3 coding sequence is TGTGCCAGCTTTGGCAGGGCGAACACTGAAGCTTTCTTT.

This clone appeared a few times. A read error may account for a junction end that differs from germline. The chain recombines TRBV7-7 with TRBJ2-5; D not certain. The CDR3 sequence is 12 residues long. Germline V gene data show CDR1 as SSHAT and CDR2 as FNYEAQ (reference sequence). The CDR3 nucleotides read TGTGCTAGCAGCCCAAATCGGGAGACCCAGTACTTC. The encoded protein is CASSPNRETQYF.

The chain recombines TRBV19 with TRBJ2-7; no definite D call. In germline, CDR1 is LNHDA, CDR2 SQIVND (reference sequence). V shed 3 bases and J shed 0 bases, with 9 bases lying between them. The length of the CDR3 is 14 residues. The CDR3 spells CASSIILSSYEQYF. DNA for the CDR3: TGTGCCAGTAGTATCATCCTCAGCTCCTACGAGCAGTACTTC.

The chain combines TRBV15 with TRBJ1-5; no firm D call. Per the germline V gene, CDR1 is LNHNV and CDR2 is YYDKDF (reference sequence). The CDR3 loop spans 14 amino acids. The V end was cut by 1 base, the J end by 5 bases, with 9 bases between. The CDR3 protein is CATSRGGGDQPQHF. For the CDR3, the DNA is TGTGCCACCAGCAGAGGCGGCGGGGATCAGCCCCAGCATTTT.

There are a few counts of this clone. V usage is TRBV2 and J usage is TRBJ2-2, with D possibly TRBD2 on 7 matching bases. The V gene lost 7 bases and the J gene lost 4 bases, with 13 bases spanning the gap. Germline V lookup: CDR1 SNHLY, CDR2 FYNNEI. The CDR3 sequence is 14 residues long. The CDR3 here is CASILRGGTGELFF. In nucleotides, the CDR3 is TGTGCCAGCATCCTAAGGGGGGGCACCGGGGAGCTGTTTTTT.

The genes are TRBV6-1 and TRBJ2-7; D is undetermined. Germline values: CDR1 MNHNS, CDR2 SASEGT. V lost 7 bases and J lost 3, with 13 bases in between. This CDR3 is 13 amino acids long. CDR3 nucleotide sequence: TGTGCCAGCAACGTGGGCCCTAACTACGAGCAGTACTTC. Amino acids: CASNVGPNYEQYF.

The chain employs TRBV28 and TRBJ1-5; tentatively, D is TRBD1 (5 bases). V was cut by 5 bases and J by 2 bases, with 22 bases left in between. Per germline, CDR1 MDHEN and CDR2 SYDVKM. The CDR3 loop spans 18 amino acids. The CDR3 DNA is TGTGCCAGCAGTCAATTATGGAAGGGGACGATTGGCAATCAGCCCCAGCATTTT. Translation gives CASSQLWKGTIGNQPQHF. Using reference TRBV28 and TRBJ1-5 for the parts outside the CDR3, the full variable domain is DVKVTQSSRYLVKRTGEKVFLECVQDMDHENMFWYRQDPGLGLRLIYFSYDVKMKEKGDIPEGYSVSREKKERFSLILESASTNQTSMYLCASSQLWKGTIGNQPQHFGDGTRLSIL.

The genes are TRBV9 and TRBJ2-3; maybe TRBD1 (6 bases). Per germline, CDR1 SGDLS and CDR2 YYNGEE. V lost 2 bases, J lost 4 bases, and 11 bases lay in between. The CDR3 sequence is 14 residues long. The CDR3 loop is CASSVGDTSDTQYF. Here the CDR3 DNA reads TGTGCCAGCAGCGTTGGGGACACATCAGATACGCAGTATTTT. Supplemented by reference TRBV9 and TRBJ2-3, the full variable domain reads DSGVTQTPKHLITATGQRVTLRCSPRSGDLSVYWYQQSLDQGLQFLIQYYNGEERAKGNILERFSAQQFPDLHSELNLSSLELGDSALYFCASSVGDTSDTQYFGPGTRLTVL.